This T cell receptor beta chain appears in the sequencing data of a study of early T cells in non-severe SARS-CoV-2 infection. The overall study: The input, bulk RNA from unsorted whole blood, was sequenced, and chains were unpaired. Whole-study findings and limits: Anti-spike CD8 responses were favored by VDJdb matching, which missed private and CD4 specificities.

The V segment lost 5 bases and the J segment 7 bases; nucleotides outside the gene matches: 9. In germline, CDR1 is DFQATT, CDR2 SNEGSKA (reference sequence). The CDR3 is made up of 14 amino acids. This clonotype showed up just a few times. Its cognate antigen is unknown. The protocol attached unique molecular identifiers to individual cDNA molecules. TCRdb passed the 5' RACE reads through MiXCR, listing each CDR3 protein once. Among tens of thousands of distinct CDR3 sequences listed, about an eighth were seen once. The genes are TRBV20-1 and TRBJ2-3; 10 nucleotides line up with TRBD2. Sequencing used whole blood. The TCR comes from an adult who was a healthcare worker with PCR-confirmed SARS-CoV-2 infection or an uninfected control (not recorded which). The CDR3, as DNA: TGCAGTGCTTCGAGCGGGAGGGCCGCGAATACGCAGTATTTT. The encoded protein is CSASSGRAANTQYF.